The sequence of this T cell receptor (beta chain) was determined in a study of blood T cell repertoires in COVID-19. Study at large: Sources were T cells, B-cell-depleted T cells, or PBMCs; the material itself was cDNA or gDNA.

The assay was immunoSEQ multiplex PCR, and TCRdb's table has in-frame clones only and misses some. Here the sample spans roughly 68,000 clones, 85% to 90% being singletons. The ends lost 1 base at V and 7 bases at J; junction bases unmatched: 12. The V gene's germline CDR1 is SGHTA and CDR2 FQGNSA. CDR3 length: 17 amino acids. This clonotype was obtained from a woman older than 75 with active COVID-19. The source material was peripheral blood. This sequence joins TRBV7-2 and TRBJ2-3; the match to TRBD2 covers 9 bases. The CDR3 is CASSLVRAGGPWNTQYF. Written as DNA, the CDR3 is TGTGCCAGCAGCTTAGTCCGGGCGGGAGGGCCATGGAATACGCAGTATTTT.